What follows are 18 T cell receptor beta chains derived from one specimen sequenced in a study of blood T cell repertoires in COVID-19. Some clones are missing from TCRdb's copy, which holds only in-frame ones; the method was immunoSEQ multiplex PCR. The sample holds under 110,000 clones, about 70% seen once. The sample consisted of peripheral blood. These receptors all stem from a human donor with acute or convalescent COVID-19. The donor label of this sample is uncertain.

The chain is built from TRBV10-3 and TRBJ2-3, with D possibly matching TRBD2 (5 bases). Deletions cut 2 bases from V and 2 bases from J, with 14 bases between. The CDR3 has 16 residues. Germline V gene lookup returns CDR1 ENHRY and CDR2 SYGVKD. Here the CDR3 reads CAISELLDGITDTQYF. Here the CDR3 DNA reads TGTGCCATCAGTGAGCTACTCGACGGGATCACAGATACGCAGTATTTT.

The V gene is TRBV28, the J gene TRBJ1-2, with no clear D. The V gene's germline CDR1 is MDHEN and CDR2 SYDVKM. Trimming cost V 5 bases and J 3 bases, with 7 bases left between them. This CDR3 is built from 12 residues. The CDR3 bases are TGTGCCAGCAGTCGCGACTACTATGGCTACACCTTC. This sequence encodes CASSRDYYGYTF.

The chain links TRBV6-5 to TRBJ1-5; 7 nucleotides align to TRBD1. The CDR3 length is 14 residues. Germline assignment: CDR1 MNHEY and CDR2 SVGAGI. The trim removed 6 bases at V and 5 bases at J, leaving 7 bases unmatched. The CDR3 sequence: CASSSDRDDQPQHF. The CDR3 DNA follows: TGTGCCAGCAGCTCCGACAGGGACGATCAGCCCCAGCATTTT.

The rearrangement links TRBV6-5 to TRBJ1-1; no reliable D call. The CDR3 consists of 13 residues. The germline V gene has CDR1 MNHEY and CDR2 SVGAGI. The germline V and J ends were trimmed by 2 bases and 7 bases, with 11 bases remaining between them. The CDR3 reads CASSYADLDEAFF. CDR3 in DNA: TGTGCCAGCAGTTACGCGGATTTAGATGAAGCTTTCTTT.

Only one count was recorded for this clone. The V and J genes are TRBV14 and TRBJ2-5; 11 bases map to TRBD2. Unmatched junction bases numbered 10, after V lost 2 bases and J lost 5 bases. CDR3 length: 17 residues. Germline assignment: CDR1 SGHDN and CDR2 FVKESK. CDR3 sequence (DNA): TGTGCCAGCAGCCAACATGATCTAGCGGGGGGCTTGGAGACCCAGTACTTC. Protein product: CASSQHDLAGGLETQYF. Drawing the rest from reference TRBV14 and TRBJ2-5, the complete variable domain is EAGVTQFPSHSVIEKGQTVTLRCDPISGHDNLYWYRRVMGKEIKFLLHFVKESKQDESGMPNNRFLAERTGGTYSTLKVQPAELEDSGVYFCASSQHDLAGGLETQYFGPGTRLLVL.

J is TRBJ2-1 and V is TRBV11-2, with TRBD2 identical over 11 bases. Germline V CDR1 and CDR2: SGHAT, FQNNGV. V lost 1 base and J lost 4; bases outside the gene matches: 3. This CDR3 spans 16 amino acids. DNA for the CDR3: TGTGCCAGCAGCTTAGTTACTAGCGGGGGATACAATGAGCAGTTCTTC. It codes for CASSLVTSGGYNEQFF.

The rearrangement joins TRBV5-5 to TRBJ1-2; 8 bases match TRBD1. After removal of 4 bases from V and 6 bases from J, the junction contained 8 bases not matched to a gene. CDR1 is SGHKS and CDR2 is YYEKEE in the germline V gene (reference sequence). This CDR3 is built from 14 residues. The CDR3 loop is CASSRGQGVHGYTF. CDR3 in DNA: TGTGCCAGCAGCCGAGGACAGGGTGTCCATGGCTACACCTTC.

CDR3 DNA sequence: TGTGCCAGCAGCTCCGGGCCCCCCGGACTAGCGGGTTACAATGAGCAGTTCTTC. The encoded protein is CASSSGPPGLAGYNEQFF. This chain connects TRBV7-2 to TRBJ2-1; 11 positions match TRBD2. The germline V gene has CDR1 SGHTA and CDR2 FQGNSA. Germline trimming cut 4 bases from V and 4 bases from J; bases unmatched to any gene: 12. CDR3 size: 18 residues.

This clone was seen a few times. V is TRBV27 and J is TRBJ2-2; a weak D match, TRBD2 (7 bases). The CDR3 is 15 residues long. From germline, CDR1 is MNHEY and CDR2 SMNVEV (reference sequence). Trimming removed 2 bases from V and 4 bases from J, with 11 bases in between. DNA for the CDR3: TGTGCCAGCAGTTTAGGGGGGGGGCGCACCGGGGAGCTGTTTTTT. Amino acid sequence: CASSLGGGRTGELFF.

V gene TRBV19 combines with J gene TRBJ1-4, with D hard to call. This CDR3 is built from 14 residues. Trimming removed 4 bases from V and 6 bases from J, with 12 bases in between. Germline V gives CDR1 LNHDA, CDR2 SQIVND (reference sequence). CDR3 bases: TGTGCCAGTAGTAGAGGGCTCGCTTATGAAAAACTGTTTTTT. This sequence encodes CASSRGLAYEKLFF.

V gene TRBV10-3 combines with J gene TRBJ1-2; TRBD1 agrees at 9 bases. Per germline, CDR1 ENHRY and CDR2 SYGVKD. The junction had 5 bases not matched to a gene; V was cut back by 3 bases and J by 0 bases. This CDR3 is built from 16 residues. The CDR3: CAISDWDRVSNYGYTF. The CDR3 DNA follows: TGTGCCATCAGTGACTGGGACAGGGTGTCTAACTATGGCTACACCTTC.

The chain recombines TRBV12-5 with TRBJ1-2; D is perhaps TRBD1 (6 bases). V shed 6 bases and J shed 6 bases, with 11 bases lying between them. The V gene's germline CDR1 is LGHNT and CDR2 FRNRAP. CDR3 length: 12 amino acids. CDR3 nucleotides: TGTGCTAGTGGACAGGACAGAAATGGCTACACCTTC. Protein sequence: CASGQDRNGYTF.

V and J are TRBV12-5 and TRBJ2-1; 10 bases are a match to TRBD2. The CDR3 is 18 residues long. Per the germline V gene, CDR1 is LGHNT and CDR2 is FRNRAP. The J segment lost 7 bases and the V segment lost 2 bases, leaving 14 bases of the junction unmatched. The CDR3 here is CASGLSPGAGGPGNEQFF. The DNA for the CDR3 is TGTGCTAGTGGTTTGTCCCCGGGAGCGGGGGGGCCGGGGAATGAGCAGTTCTTC.

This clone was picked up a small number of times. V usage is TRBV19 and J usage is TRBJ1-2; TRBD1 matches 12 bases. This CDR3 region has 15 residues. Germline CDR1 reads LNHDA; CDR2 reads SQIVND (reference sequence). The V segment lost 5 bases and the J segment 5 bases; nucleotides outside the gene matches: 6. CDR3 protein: CASSSSGQGAYGYTF. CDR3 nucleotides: TGTGCCAGTAGTTCCTCGGGACAGGGGGCGTATGGCTACACCTTC. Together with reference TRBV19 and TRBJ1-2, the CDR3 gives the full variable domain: DGGITQSPKYLFRKEGQNVTLSCEQNLNHDAMYWYRQDPGQGLRLIYYSQIVNDFQKGDIAEGYSVSREKKESFPLTVTSAQKNPTAFYLCASSSSGQGAYGYTFGSGTRLTVV.

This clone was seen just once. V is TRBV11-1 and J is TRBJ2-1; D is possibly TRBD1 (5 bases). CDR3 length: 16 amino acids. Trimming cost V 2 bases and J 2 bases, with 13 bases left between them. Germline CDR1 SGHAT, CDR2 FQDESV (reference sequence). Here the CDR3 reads CASSLHSGRTYNEQFF. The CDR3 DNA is TGTGCCAGCAGCTTACATTCAGGGCGTACCTACAATGAGCAGTTCTTC.

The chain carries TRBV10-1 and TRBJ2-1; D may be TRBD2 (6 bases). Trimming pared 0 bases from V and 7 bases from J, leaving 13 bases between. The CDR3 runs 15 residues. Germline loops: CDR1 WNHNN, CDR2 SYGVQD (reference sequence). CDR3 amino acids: CASSESNLASNEQFF. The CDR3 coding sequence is TGCGCCAGCAGTGAGTCGAACCTAGCGAGTAATGAGCAGTTCTTC.

CDR3 nucleotide sequence: TGTGCCAGCAGCTTGGAACAGAACACCGGGGAGCTGTTTTTT. Encoded protein: CASSLEQNTGELFF. This chain connects TRBV5-8 to TRBJ2-2, with D hard to call. V gave up 0 bases and J gave up 1 base, with 4 bases separating them. This CDR3 has 14 residues. Germline loops: CDR1 SGHTS, CDR2 YDEGEE. The whole variable domain, filled in from reference TRBV5-8 and TRBJ2-2, reads EAGVTQSPTHLIKTRGQQATLRCSPISGHTSVYWYQQALGLGLQFLLWYDEGEERNRGNFPPRFSGRQFPNYSSELNVNALELEDSALYLCASSLEQNTGELFFGEGSRLTVL.

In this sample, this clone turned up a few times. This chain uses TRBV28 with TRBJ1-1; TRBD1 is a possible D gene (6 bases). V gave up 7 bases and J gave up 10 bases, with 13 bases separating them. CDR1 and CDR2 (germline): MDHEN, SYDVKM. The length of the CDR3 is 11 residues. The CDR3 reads CASTLRGLAFF. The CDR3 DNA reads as TGTGCCAGCACTCTGCGGGGGCTAGCTTTCTTT.